A single sample is the source of the 6 T cell receptor beta chains below, sequenced in a study of molecular identifiers for immune sequencing clone quantification. TCRdb re-analysed the PCR reads in MiXCR, keeping a single row per CDR3 protein. The sample records over 85,000 distinct CDR3 sequences, around 20% being singletons. Specimen: naive CD8+ T cells from blood, with Jurkat cell RNA spiked in. Subset indicated: FACS-sorted CD8+CD4-CCR7+CD45RA+ naive T cells. These receptors came from a human donor in good health. Some libraries in this study had Jurkat cell RNA spiked in.

In its sample, this clonotype was seen many times. The V call is TRBV9, the J call TRBJ1-3; D gene unclear. V lost 3 bases to trimming and J lost 4 bases, with 8 bases between them. This CDR3 comprises 13 residues. Germline V gene lookup returns CDR1 SGDLS and CDR2 YYNGEE. CDR3 DNA: TGTGCCAGCAGCGACTACTACGGAAACACCATATATTTT. It translates to CASSDYYGNTIYF. The entire variable domain, with the rest obtained from reference TRBV9 and TRBJ1-3, is as follows: DSGVTQTPKHLITATGQRVTLRCSPRSGDLSVYWYQQSLDQGLQFLIQYYNGEERAKGNILERFSAQQFPDLHSELNLSSLELGDSALYFCASSDYYGNTIYFGEGSWLTVV.

As concerns this clonotype: A much more abundant neighbour one base away suggests this may be a read error. The CDR3 region is CASSPGKVGPETQYF. The CDR3 bases are TGCGCCAGCAGCCCAGGGAAGGTGGGGCCAGAGACCCAGTACTTC. This chain joins TRBV4-1 and TRBJ2-5; D is perhaps TRBD1 (5 bases). Germline V gene sequence: CDR1 MGHRA, CDR2 YSYEKL. With 4 bases removed from V and 4 bases from J, the gap between germline ends came to 16 bases. CDR3 length: 15 amino acids.

This clonotype came up many times. The CDR3 is CASSLGGGPYSNQPQHF. DNA for the CDR3: TGTGCCAGCAGCTTAGGGGGAGGACCGTATAGCAATCAGCCCCAGCATTTT. The chain recombines TRBV7-9 with TRBJ1-5; unclear D gene. V lost 1 base, J lost 0 bases, and 13 bases lay in between. CDR1 is SEHNR, CDR2 FQNEAQ, per germline (reference sequence). This CDR3 is built from 17 residues. The whole variable domain, filled in from reference TRBV7-9 and TRBJ1-5, reads DTGVSQNPRHKITKRGQNVTFRCDPISEHNRLYWYRQTLGQGPEFLTYFQNEAQLEKSRLLSDRFSAERPKGSFSTLEIQRTEQGDSAMYLCASSLGGGPYSNQPQHFGDGTRLSIL.

In its sample, this clonotype was seen many times. The rearrangement uses TRBV6-6 and TRBJ2-2; D may correspond to TRBD1 or TRBD2 (5 bases each). Trimming removed 0 bases at V and 5 bases at J, with 13 bases between. The CDR3 has 16 amino acids. CDR1 is MNHNY, CDR2 SVGAGI, per germline (reference sequence). In DNA form, the CDR3 reads TGTGCCAGCAGTTACTCTGCGGCAGGGAGAACCGGGGAGCTGTTTTTT. It translates to CASSYSAAGRTGELFF.

Note on this clonotype: A much larger clonotype is one base distant, so this may be a read error. This sequence joins TRBV29-1 and TRBJ1-1; 7 bases align to TRBD1. The CDR3 has 12 residues. CDR1 SQVTM and CDR2 ANQGSEA come from the germline V gene. CDR3 protein: CSADRENTEALF. CDR3 nucleotides: TGCAGCGCCGACAGGGAGAACACTGAAGCTCTCTTT.

This clonotype was seen repeatedly, ten times or more. The chain recombines TRBV27 with TRBJ2-1, with 7 bases aligning to TRBD1. The germline gives CDR1 MNHEY, CDR2 SMNVEV (reference sequence). CDR3 length: 15 amino acids. V gave up 6 bases and J gave up 0 bases; unmatched junction bases: 5. The CDR3 spells CASRTGTDSYNEQFF. The CDR3 DNA sequence: TGTGCCAGCAGAACCGGGACAGACTCCTACAATGAGCAGTTCTTC.